The 2 T cell receptor beta chains presented below share a single source sample, sequenced in a study of cytotoxic CD8 clonotypes in ibrutinib-treated CLL. TCRdb's table, derived via immunoSEQ multiplex PCR, lists solely in-frame clones and lacks some. The table includes under 150,000 clones, 80% detected once. The specimen comprised PBMCs, sampled after 36 months of ibrutinib treatment. The receptor source for this set is a human donor with chronic lymphocytic leukemia.

The rearrangement uses TRBV19 and TRBJ2-5; 10 nucleotides match TRBD1. The CDR3 is made up of 15 amino acids. The V segment lost 3 bases and the J segment 1 base; nucleotides outside the gene matches: 2. Germline CDR1 is LNHDA and CDR2 is SQIVND (reference sequence). Written as DNA, the CDR3 is TGTGCCAGTAGTATGGACAGGGGGAGCCAAGAGACCCAGTACTTC. It yields the protein CASSMDRGSQETQYF.

The chain links TRBV28 to TRBJ1-2, with a tentative D call TRBD1 (5 bases). CDR1 is MDHEN and CDR2 is SYDVKM in the germline V gene. The CDR3 extends over 14 amino acids. The V and J ends lost 4 bases and 8 bases respectively, with 17 bases between them. The CDR3, as DNA: TGTGCCAGCAGTTCGGGAGACCCTTGGGGGGGCTACACCTTC. Protein: CASSSGDPWGGYTF.